The 9 T cell receptor beta chains given below trace back to one sample, sequenced in a study of T cell responses to AZD1222 COVID-19 vaccine. Data came from immunoSEQ multiplex PCR; TCRdb stores just in-frame clones and leaves some out. Here the sample spans over 150,000 clones, about nine tenths being singletons. The material sequenced was peripheral blood, taken on day 0 of AZD1222 vaccination. Source of these receptors: an adult in good health.

This rearrangement joins TRBV6-2 or TRBV6-3 to TRBJ1-2; D gene ambiguous. V shed 7 bases and J shed 2 bases, with 14 bases lying between them. In germline, CDR1 is MNHEY, CDR2 SVGEGT. The CDR3 runs 14 residues. Here the CDR3 reads CASTPRVMNYGYTF. Written as DNA, the CDR3 is TGTGCCAGCACCCCGCGGGTTATGAACTATGGCTACACCTTC.

This chain connects TRBV7-9 to TRBJ2-2; 10 bases agree with TRBD1. This CDR3 region has 16 residues. The junction had 9 bases not matched to a gene; V was cut back by 4 bases and J by 7 bases. CDR1 is SEHNR and CDR2 is FQNEAQ in the germline V gene (reference sequence). CDR3 bases: TGTGCCAGCAGCTCCGGAAGACAGGGGGCTTTCGGGGAGCTGTTTTTT. Its translation is CASSSGRQGAFGELFF.

In DNA, the CDR3 is TGTGCCAGTAGACAGGGAGTACTGGATGGCTACACCTTC. Translation: CASRQGVLDGYTF. V usage is TRBV19 and J usage is TRBJ1-2; a weak D match, TRBD1 (6 bases). V was trimmed by 6 bases and J by 6 bases, leaving 14 bases between them. The CDR3 is made up of 13 amino acids. Germline V gene lookup returns CDR1 LNHDA and CDR2 SQIVND (reference sequence).

The V and J genes are TRBV14 and TRBJ1-1, with 7 bases fitting TRBD1. This CDR3 spans 13 amino acids. V lost 5 bases and J lost 7; bases outside the gene matches: 7. CDR1 and CDR2 (germline): SGHDN, FVKESK. The CDR3 spells CASSRAGGGEAFF. CDR3 DNA: TGTGCCAGCAGCAGGGCAGGGGGAGGTGAAGCTTTCTTT.

V usage is TRBV4-2 and J usage is TRBJ2-3, with 10 positions matching TRBD2. There are 16 residues in the CDR3. Germline V lookup: CDR1 LGHNA, CDR2 YNFKEQ. The V segment lost 4 bases and the J segment 4 bases; nucleotides outside the gene matches: 8. The CDR3 DNA sequence: TGTGCCAGCAGCCCCAGGGTAGCGGGAGGTCCAGATACGCAGTATTTT. Its translation: CASSPRVAGGPDTQYF.

This chain connects TRBV19 to TRBJ1-2; 8 bases map to TRBD1. CDR3 length equals 14 residues. The germline V gene has CDR1 LNHDA and CDR2 SQIVND (reference sequence). After removal of 6 bases from V and 7 bases from J, the junction contained 10 bases not matched to a gene. The CDR3 region is CASRDGQGGSGYTF. The CDR3 DNA is TGTGCCAGTAGAGATGGACAGGGAGGCTCTGGCTACACCTTC.

This rearrangement joins TRBV7-9 to TRBJ1-5; D is possibly TRBD1 (6 bases). The CDR3 consists of 13 residues. V was cut by 1 base and J by 10 bases, with 11 bases left in between. Germline lookup yields CDR1 SEHNR and CDR2 FQNEAQ (reference sequence). The CDR3 DNA is TGTGCCAGCAGCTTAGACGGGGGGGCTCCCCAGCATTTT. Translating gives CASSLDGGAPQHF.

The chain uses TRBV9 and TRBJ1-1; TRBD1 matches at 8 bases. The germline V gene encodes CDR1 SGDLS and CDR2 YYNGEE. Losses at the gene ends were 1 base for V and 3 bases for J; bases not matched to a gene: 5. The CDR3 contains 15 residues. The CDR3 DNA reads TGTGCCAGCAGCGTAAGTTCGACAGGGGACACTGAAGCTTTCTTT. Amino acids: CASSVSSTGDTEAFF.

V usage is TRBV4-1 and J usage is TRBJ2-5; 8 bases agree with TRBD2. Germline V CDR1 and CDR2: MGHRA, YSYEKL. There are 15 residues in the CDR3. The V gene end was trimmed by 0 bases and the J gene end by 6 bases; junction bases not matched to a gene: 6. This chain's CDR3 is CASSQDIAGKQTQYF. CDR3 nucleotide sequence: TGCGCCAGCAGCCAAGATATAGCGGGGAAGCAGACCCAGTACTTC.